This is a list of T cell receptor beta chains from one sample in a study of molecular identifiers for immune sequencing clone quantification. TCRdb re-called the PCR reads with MiXCR, one entry per CDR3 protein. The top ten hold about 0.73% of the sample, which has approximately 630,000 distinct CDR3 sequences, 25% seen once. The sequenced material came from naive CD8+ T cells from blood, with Jurkat cell RNA spiked in. These receptors all stem from a human donor in good health. Some libraries in this study had Jurkat cell RNA spiked in. The CDR3 runs from the conserved cysteine through the conserved F or W. The D gene is left open where the match is weak. Some rows have no size entry. The others give once, few or many, or a class for an expanded clone.

abundance: few
v_gene: TRBV5-3
j_gene: TRBJ2-4
d_gene: TRBD2
CDR3nt: TGTGCCAGCAGCTTGGCCGGTGGCGGGGGGGGGACGGCCAAAAACATTCAGTACTTC
CDR3aa: CASSLAGGGGGTAKNIQYF

abundance: few
v_gene: TRBV20-1
j_gene: TRBJ2-1
d_gene: TRBD1
CDR3nt: TGCAGTGTCGCGACGGGACAGGGGTACAATGAGCAGTTCTTC
CDR3aa: CSVATGQGYNEQFF

abundance: many
v_gene: TRBV9
j_gene: TRBJ2-7
d_gene: TRBD1
CDR3nt: TGTGCCAGCAGCGGACAGGGACGCTACGAGCAGTACTTC
CDR3aa: CASSGQGRYEQYF

abundance: many
v_gene: TRBV9
j_gene: TRBJ2-3
d_gene: .
CDR3nt: TGTGCCAGCAGCGTAGGAGATACGCAGTATTTT
CDR3aa: CASSVGDTQYF

abundance: few
v_gene: TRBV5-1
j_gene: TRBJ2-7
d_gene: .
CDR3nt: TGCGCCAGCAGCTTGGATTCATCAATCCTCTACGAGCAGTACTTC
CDR3aa: CASSLDSSILYEQYF

abundance: many
v_gene: TRBV5-6
j_gene: TRBJ2-3
d_gene: .
CDR3nt: TGTGCCAGCGGCGTTTTGGCCACAGATACGCAGTATTTT
CDR3aa: CASGVLATDTQYF

abundance: many
v_gene: TRBV4-3
j_gene: TRBJ1-3
d_gene: .
CDR3nt: TGCGCCAGCAGCCAAGGGGTAGCTGGAAACACCATATATTTT
CDR3aa: CASSQGVAGNTIYF

abundance: many
v_gene: TRBV6-2/TRBV6-3
j_gene: TRBJ2-5
d_gene: TRBD2
CDR3nt: TGTGCCAGCAAACTCCCGGGACTAGCGGAGCAAGAGACCCAGTACTTC
CDR3aa: CASKLPGLAEQETQYF

abundance: many
v_gene: TRBV3-1
j_gene: TRBJ1-6
d_gene: .
CDR3nt: TGTGCCAGCAGCGGGGACGGGAGTTCACCCCTCCACTTT
CDR3aa: CASSGDGSSPLHF

abundance: many
v_gene: TRBV6-2/TRBV6-3
j_gene: TRBJ2-2
d_gene: TRBD1
CDR3nt: TGTGCCAGCAGTCGGGACAGCGAAACTCAGAACACCGGGGAGCTGTTTTTT
CDR3aa: CASSRDSETQNTGELFF

abundance: .
v_gene: TRBV9
j_gene: TRBJ2-3
d_gene: .
CDR3nt: TGTGCCAGCAGCGGGAAAGGGGTCGTCTCCCCCATCGCAGATACGCAGTATTTT
CDR3aa: CASSGKGVVSPIADTQYF

abundance: many
v_gene: TRBV4-1
j_gene: TRBJ2-1
d_gene: .
CDR3nt: TGCGCCAGCAGCCTTTCAACAGAGTACAATGAGCAGTTCTTC
CDR3aa: CASSLSTEYNEQFF

abundance: .
v_gene: TRBV19
j_gene: TRBJ1-4
d_gene: .
CDR3nt: TGTGCCAGTAAGGCTGTTGGCAGGAGTAATGAAAAACTGTTTTTT
CDR3aa: CASKAVGRSNEKLFF

abundance: few
v_gene: TRBV14
j_gene: TRBJ2-4
d_gene: .
CDR3nt: TGTGCCAGCGGCCAAGGCCCCGGGCGGACTACTCAGTACTTC
CDR3aa: CASGQGPGRTTQYF

abundance: many
v_gene: TRBV29-1
j_gene: TRBJ2-2
d_gene: .
CDR3nt: TGCAGCGTTGAAGTAATACAGGGTCGGAACACCGGGGAGCTGTTTTTT
CDR3aa: CSVEVIQGRNTGELFF

abundance: many
v_gene: TRBV5-6
j_gene: TRBJ1-1
d_gene: .
CDR3nt: TGTGCCAGCAGCTTGGTCCATCTTGGGGGCACTGAAGCTTTCTTT
CDR3aa: CASSLVHLGGTEAFF

abundance: .
v_gene: TRBV3-1
j_gene: TRBJ2-1
d_gene: TRBD2
CDR3nt: TGTGCCAGCAGCCCGGGACTAGCGGGAGGGAGGAATGAGCAGTTCTTC
CDR3aa: CASSPGLAGGRNEQFF

abundance: .
v_gene: TRBV4-1
j_gene: TRBJ2-2
d_gene: .
CDR3nt: TGCGCCAGCAGCCAAGGTGTAGTCACCCTGAAAGGGGAGCTGTCTTTT
CDR3aa: CASSQGVVTLKGELSF

abundance: .
v_gene: TRBV6-5
j_gene: TRBJ2-2
d_gene: .
CDR3nt: TGTGCCAGCAGTTACGAAGGGACGAACACCGGGGAGCTGTTTTTT
CDR3aa: CASSYEGTNTGELFF

abundance: many
v_gene: TRBV14
j_gene: TRBJ1-1
d_gene: .
CDR3nt: TGTGCCAGCAGCCAAATCCGGGGGGCGGGTTTTGAAGCTTTCTTT
CDR3aa: CASSQIRGAGFEAFF

abundance: many
v_gene: TRBV2
j_gene: TRBJ1-2
d_gene: .
CDR3nt: TGTGCCAGCAGTGAAAACGGAAAAGCTAACTATGGCTACACCTTC
CDR3aa: CASSENGKANYGYTF

abundance: .
v_gene: TRBV7-9
j_gene: TRBJ1-1
d_gene: .
CDR3nt: TGTGTCAGCAGCTTGGGCGGATCTCCTGAAGCTTTCTTT
CDR3aa: CVSSLGGSPEAFF

abundance: few
v_gene: TRBV20-1
j_gene: TRBJ2-1
d_gene: TRBD2
CDR3nt: TGCAGTGCTACCGGGGCTAGCGGGAGGTGGTTGGAGCAGTTCTTC
CDR3aa: CSATGASGRWLEQFF